The following is a T cell receptor beta chain sequence with its context. The antigen it recognizes is unknown. Base qualities are missing; no much larger clone stands one base away. This record comes from a study of blood T cell repertoires in COVID-19 (dated by TCRdb to the early 2020s). The study in broad terms: Samples from collaborators originated in the United States, Italy and Spain and spanned both the acute and convalescent phases of COVID-19. Where available, HLA class I and class II types were obtained from metadata supplied by the sample provider rather than from assay-based typing. Nearly every sample came with metadata listing a de-identified subject ID, COVID-19 status, age in years and sex. The samples were drawn from the first 160 participants of the ongoing ImmuneRACE study and from 1,254 subjects provided by 6 global collaborators. The dataset comprised deeply sampled blood TCRbeta repertoires from subjects exposed to, actively infected with, or recovered from COVID-19. A freely available public database, intended as a resource for researchers studying the immune response to SARS-CoV-2, is where the repertoires were released. The material from the prospective study consisted of cDNA or gDNA derived from T cells, B-cell-depleted T cells, or PBMCs.

Trimming leaves V shorter by 1 base and J shorter by 7 bases, with the junction holding 17 bases beyond the gene matches. CDR1 is given as SGHTA and CDR2 as FQGNSA, both from the germline V gene. The cysteine opens and the phenylalanine closes a CDR3 of 18 amino acids. Only the CDR3 portion is preserved as DNA: 54 bases, with reading frame beginning at the first base. Enrolling through a virtual design, the prospective study's participants ranged in age from roughly 18 to 100 years and lived across roughly 23 United States geographic areas. To assign participants to cohorts, the prospective study relied on clinical history that participants themselves reported in a screening survey and a study questionnaire. For ImmuneRACE Cohort 3, a participant was defined as recovered based on two consecutive negative NP/OP PCR tests, clearance by a healthcare professional, or resolution of symptoms. Mobile phlebotomists in the prospective study collected whole blood, serum and a nasopharyngeal or oropharyngeal swab from every participant. Over an approximately 2-month period, participants in the prospective study had the option of providing additional blood draws and questionnaires. Prospective study blood samples were shipped either frozen or at room temperature before DNA extraction.

TCRbeta CDR3 regions were amplified from genomic DNA using the immunoSEQ Assay, a bias-controlled multiplex PCR. As for the original processing: Nucleated cell counts per sample were estimated from amplification of reference gene primers within the assay. To quantify the absolute abundance of each unique TCRbeta CDR3 rearrangement, sequence reads were collapsed and filtered. For each sample, productive Simpson clonality was calculated as the square root of Simpson's diversity index over productive rearrangements. TCRdb obtained this table from immuneACCESS and retained in-frame rearrangements with V and J assigned. These tables miss some clones; where compared with another copy, unresolved V genes account for less than half of the shortfall, and the remainder is unexplained. The V and J calls and clone size were taken over from that table, and D and trimming were inferred from the DNA. The sample includes 200,000 to 300,000 clones, with approximately 90% observed a single time. The top ten clones comprise over 4% of the sample.

What the research found in general, with its limitations: The quantity of clinical and demographic metadata differed by source and by participant and was supplied without curation.

This sequence originates from a woman aged 25 to 39 who had recovered from COVID-19. Sample: PBMCs or T cells enriched from blood (not recorded which). The rearranged chain carries TRBV7-2 and TRBJ2-7; 9 bases in the junction line up with TRBD1. CDR3 sequence: CASSLDTLTGTGPYEQYF. The nucleotides are TGTGCCAGCAGCTTAGACACCCTTACCGGGACAGGGCCGTATGAGCAGTACTTC.